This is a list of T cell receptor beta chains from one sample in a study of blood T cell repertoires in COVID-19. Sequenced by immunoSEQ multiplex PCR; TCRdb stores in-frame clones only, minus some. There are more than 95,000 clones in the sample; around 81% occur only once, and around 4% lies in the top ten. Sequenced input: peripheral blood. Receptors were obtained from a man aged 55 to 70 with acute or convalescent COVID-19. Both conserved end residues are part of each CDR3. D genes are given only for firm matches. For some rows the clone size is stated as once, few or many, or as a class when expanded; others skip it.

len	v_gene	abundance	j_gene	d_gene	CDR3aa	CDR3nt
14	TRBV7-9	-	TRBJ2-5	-	CASSRLTGGETQYF	TGTGCCAGCAGTCGACTAACCGGGGGAGAGACCCAGTACTTC
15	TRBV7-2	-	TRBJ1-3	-	CASSLDRGPGNTIYF	TGTGCCAGCAGCTTAGACCGGGGTCCTGGAAACACCATATATTTT
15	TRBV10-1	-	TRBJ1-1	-	CASSPRSGLNTEAFF	TGCGCCAGCAGTCCACGTTCAGGGTTGAACACTGAAGCTTTCTTT
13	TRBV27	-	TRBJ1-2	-	CASSTYVNYGYTF	TGTGCCAGCAGTACATACGTGAACTATGGCTACACCTTC
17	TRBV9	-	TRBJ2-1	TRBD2	CASSVLAGGSSYNEQFF	TGTGCCAGCAGCGTTCTAGCGGGAGGAAGCTCCTACAATGAGCAGTTCTTC
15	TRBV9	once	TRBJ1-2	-	CASSVETGSNYGYTF	TGTGCCAGCAGCGTAGAAACAGGGTCGAACTATGGCTACACCTTC
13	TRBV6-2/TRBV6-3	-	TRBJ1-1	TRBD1	CASSRTGRTEAFF	TGTGCCAGCAGTCGGACAGGGCGGACTGAAGCTTTCTTT
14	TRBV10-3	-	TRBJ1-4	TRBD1	CAISDPTGNEKLFF	TGTGCCATCAGTGACCCGACAGGGAATGAAAAACTGTTTTTT
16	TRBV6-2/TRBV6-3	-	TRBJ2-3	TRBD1	CASSSPTGGSTDTQYF	TGTGCCAGCAGTAGCCCGACAGGGGGGAGCACAGATACGCAGTATTTT
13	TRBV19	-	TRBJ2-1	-	CASSTSGLSEQFF	TGTGCCAGTAGTACCAGCGGGCTATCTGAGCAGTTCTTC
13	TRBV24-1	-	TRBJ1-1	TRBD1	CATSDGQGFEAFF	TGTGCCACCAGTGATGGACAGGGGTTTGAAGCTTTCTTT
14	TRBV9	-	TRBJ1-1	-	CASSLLGEATEAFF	TGTGCCAGCAGCCTCCTAGGGGAGGCCACTGAAGCTTTCTTT
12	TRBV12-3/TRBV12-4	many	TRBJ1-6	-	CASSPGASPLHF	TGTGCCAGCAGCCCAGGGGCTTCACCCCTCCACTTT
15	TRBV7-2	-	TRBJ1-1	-	CASSLAAGQNTEAFF	TGTGCCAGCAGCTTAGCGGCAGGGCAAAACACTGAAGCTTTCTTT
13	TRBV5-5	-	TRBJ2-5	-	CASSLTGSETQYF	TGTGCCAGCAGCTTGACAGGATCGGAGACCCAGTACTTC
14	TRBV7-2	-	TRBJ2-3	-	CASSLDGGADTQYF	TGTGCCAGCAGCTTAGACGGGGGAGCAGATACGCAGTATTTT